Each of the 14 T cell receptor beta chains below was sequenced from the same sample in a study of T cell responses to AZD1222 COVID-19 vaccine. This table comes from immunoSEQ multiplex PCR, and its TCRdb copy is limited to in-frame clones, with some not included. The repertoire holds some 200,000 clones, with around 90% as singletons. Specimen: peripheral blood, collected on day 0 of AZD1222 vaccination. Every receptor here comes from an adult in good health.

This chain joins TRBV4-1 and TRBJ1-1; D is uncertain. Germline V gene data show CDR1 as MGHRA and CDR2 as YSYEKL. V gave up 5 bases and J gave up 0 bases, with 19 bases separating them. The CDR3 contains 17 residues. The CDR3 region has the DNA TGCGCCAGCAGCTCCACGCCGCCGGGCCGTATGAACACTGAAGCTTTCTTT. Protein sequence: CASSSTPPGRMNTEAFF.

This clone was detected a few times. The chain uses TRBV7-2 and TRBJ2-3, with 13 bases that match TRBD2. There are 17 residues in the CDR3. Germline V gene sequence: CDR1 SGHTA, CDR2 FQGNSA. V was pared by 5 bases and J by 2 bases, with 7 bases of the junction left unmatched. The CDR3 protein is CASSGRLAGGDTDTQYF. The DNA of the CDR3 is TGTGCCAGCAGCGGCCGACTAGCGGGGGGTGACACAGATACGCAGTATTTT. Drawing the rest from reference TRBV7-2 and TRBJ2-3, the complete variable domain is GAGVSQSPSNKVTEKGKDVELRCDPISGHTALYWYRQSLGQGLEFLIYFQGNSAPDKSGLPSDRFSAERTGGSVSTLTIQRTQQEDSAVYLCASSGRLAGGDTDTQYFGPGTRLTVL.

V and J are TRBV3-1 (or the pseudogene TRBV3-2) and TRBJ2-2, with 9 positions matching TRBD2. Germline CDR1 and CDR2: LGHDT and YNNKEL (reference sequence). Trimming at V came to 4 bases and at J to 6 bases, leaving 6 bases not matched to a gene. This CDR3 is 15 amino acids long. The CDR3 DNA is TGTGCCAGCAGCCCGGGACTAGCTAGCGCCGGGGAGCTGTTTTTT. Translation: CASSPGLASAGELFF.

This clone was seen a single time. CDR3 sequence reads: CASSLGQGAFF. The CDR3 DNA sequence: TGTGCCAGCAGTCTAGGACAGGGAGCTTTCTTT. This rearrangement joins TRBV12-3 or TRBV12-4 to TRBJ1-1; 8 bases line up with TRBD1. The CDR3 extends over 11 amino acids. J gave up 10 bases and V 5 bases, and 3 bases lay outside the gene matches.

This chain uses TRBV18 with TRBJ1-5, with no clear D. Trimming shortened V by 5 bases and J by 9 bases, and 14 bases separated the two germline ends. Looked up from germline, CDR1 is KGHSH and CDR2 is LQKENI. CDR3 length: 13 residues. CDR3 amino acids: CASSGSAKRPQHF. CDR3 coding DNA: TGTGCCAGCTCAGGGTCGGCGAAGAGGCCCCAGCATTTT.

The chain is built from TRBV7-2 and TRBJ1-2, with 7 bases aligning to TRBD1. V shed 2 bases and J 4 bases; nucleotides not matched to a gene: 4. Per germline, CDR1 SGHTA and CDR2 FQGNSA. The CDR3 totals 14 residues. The CDR3 sequence: CASSLNRDSYGYTF. In nucleotides, the CDR3 is TGTGCCAGCAGCTTAAACCGGGACAGCTATGGCTACACCTTC.

J is TRBJ2-7 and V is TRBV18, with a weak D call TRBD2 (6 bases). The germline V and J ends were trimmed by 3 bases and 0 bases, with 18 bases remaining between them. Per germline, CDR1 KGHSH and CDR2 LQKENI. The CDR3 runs 17 residues. CDR3 amino acids: CASSPLGPGLSSYEQYF. CDR3 DNA sequence: TGTGCCAGCTCACCTCTCGGGCCGGGACTGAGCTCCTACGAGCAGTACTTC. The variable domain in full, with the rest retrieved from reference TRBV18 and TRBJ2-7, is NAGVMQNPRHLVRRRGQEARLRCSPMKGHSHVYWYRQLPEEGLKFMVYLQKENIIDESGMPKERFSAEFPKEGPSILRIQQVVRGDSAAYFCASSPLGPGLSSYEQYFGPGTRLTVT.

A note on this clone: Germline and junction disagree at one end, which may indicate a read error. The rearrangement links TRBV7-7 to TRBJ2-7, with D perhaps TRBD2 (6 bases). The CDR3 runs to 15 residues. Looked up from germline, CDR1 is SSHAT and CDR2 is FNYEAQ (reference sequence). CDR3 sequence: CASSLGSSDSYEQYF. CDR3 DNA: TGTGCTAGCAGCTTAGGCTCTAGCGACTCCTACGAGCAGTACTTC.

This sequence joins TRBV11-3 and TRBJ2-1; 7 nucleotides agree with TRBD1. Trimming removed 6 bases from V and 4 bases from J; junction bases left unmatched: 9. The CDR3 covers 15 residues. The germline V gene has CDR1 SGHNT and CDR2 YENEEA. The CDR3 here is CASSKEPGGYNEQFF. In DNA, the CDR3 is TGTGCCAGCAGTAAAGAGCCAGGGGGTTACAATGAGCAGTTCTTC.

The chain is built from TRBV25-1 and TRBJ2-2; no definite D call. This CDR3 is 15 amino acids long. The V end lost 11 bases, the J end lost 0 bases, and 16 bases lay between the germline ends. Germline CDR1 reads MGHDK; CDR2 reads SYGVNS. CDR3 DNA: TGTGCCCTCTTGTCAGGTCTAGCGAACACCGGGGAGCTGTTTTTT. Encoded protein: CALLSGLANTGELFF.

This chain's CDR3 is CASSQGRVSDTQYF. The CDR3 region has the DNA TGTGCCAGCAGCCAAGGGAGAGTATCAGATACGCAGTATTTT. The chain recombines TRBV4-2 with TRBJ2-3; D is undetermined. The germline V and J ends were trimmed by 1 base and 4 bases, with 9 bases remaining between them. CDR1 LGHNA and CDR2 YNFKEQ come from the germline V gene. This CDR3 has 14 residues.

This clone was seen only once. The chain has TRBV28 and TRBJ1-4; D may be TRBD1 (6 bases). CDR1 is MDHEN, CDR2 SYDVKM, per germline. Trimming left V 2 bases short and J 0 bases short, with 16 bases between. This CDR3 is 18 amino acids long. The CDR3 nucleotides read TGTGCCAGCAGTTTAAACCCTCGCAGGGGCTCAACTAATGAAAAACTGTTTTTT. As protein: CASSLNPRRGSTNEKLFF.

The genes are TRBV18 and TRBJ1-2; 9 bases fit TRBD1. The ends lost 5 bases at V and 2 bases at J; junction bases unmatched: 6. Germline-derived CDR1 and CDR2 are KGHSH and LQKENI. This CDR3 spans 15 amino acids. The DNA of the CDR3 is TGTGCCAGCTCAATTGGGACAGGGAAAAACTATGGCTACACCTTC. It encodes CASSIGTGKNYGYTF. The full variable domain, completed using reference TRBV18 and TRBJ1-2, is NAGVMQNPRHLVRRRGQEARLRCSPMKGHSHVYWYRQLPEEGLKFMVYLQKENIIDESGMPKERFSAEFPKEGPSILRIQQVVRGDSAAYFCASSIGTGKNYGYTFGSGTRLTVV.

The rearrangement joins TRBV28 to TRBJ1-4; D is perhaps TRBD1 (6 bases). Per germline, CDR1 MDHEN and CDR2 SYDVKM. The CDR3 has 17 residues. Trimming took 3 bases from V and 2 from J, leaving 16 bases between them. In DNA, the CDR3 is TGTGCCAGCAGTTTTTTACAGGGTCCTTTGACTAATGAAAAACTGTTTTTT. It encodes CASSFLQGPLTNEKLFF.